This TCR beta chain was obtained from a study of memory CD4+ T cells and cytomegalovirus serostatus. Across the whole study: Of the healthy Belgian adults, fewer than 10 were CMV seropositive and 20 to 25 seronegative.

Study-level results: Suggested: most of the CMV-linked TCR signature lies in CD4+ memory cells. Each of some 67 CMV-associated TCRbeta sequences occurred in one to five individuals.

Data came from immunoSEQ multiplex PCR; TCRdb stores just in-frame clones and leaves some out. The sample has about 45,000 clones, over 65% seen once. Single viable CD3+CD4+CD8-CD45RO+ cells were sorted as the memory CD4+ T cells. CD4+ T cells were isolated by positive magnetic selection. With regard to this clone: Its target is unknown.

CDR1 and CDR2 from the germline V gene are SGHRS and YFSETQ. CDR3 length equals 14 residues. V was pared by 6 bases and J by 2 bases, with 13 bases between. Sequenced input: memory CD4+ T cells from blood. This chain links TRBV5-1 with TRBJ2-3, with a tentative D call TRBD2 (6 bases). The source is an adult in good health and CMV-seronegative. CDR3 protein: CASTPGGFTDTQYF. The CDR3 region has the DNA TGCGCCAGCACCCCCGGGGGATTCACAGATACGCAGTATTTT.